Presented here are 15 T cell receptor beta chains from one specimen sequenced in a study of identifying expanded T cells in peripheral blood. The assay was immunoSEQ multiplex PCR, and TCRdb's table has in-frame clones only and misses some. Of about 90,000 clones listed, 70% to 90% were seen once; the top ten hold less than 5%. Specimen: blood. These receptors all stem from a person aged 18 to 75 in good health.

The J gene is TRBJ1-1, the V gene TRBV29-1; TRBD1 aligns across 7 bases. Germline assignment: CDR1 SQVTM and CDR2 ANQGSEA. This CDR3 comprises 14 residues. V shed 5 bases, J shed 2 bases, and the junction held 8 bases outside the gene matches. The CDR3 sequence: CSVTRDRSNTEAFF. The CDR3 coding sequence is TGCAGCGTTACTCGGGACAGAAGCAACACTGAAGCTTTCTTT.

This clone has only one observation. The J gene is TRBJ1-1, the V gene TRBV25-1; 7 nucleotides agree with TRBD1. This CDR3 has 14 residues. Germline V gives CDR1 MGHDK, CDR2 SYGVNS. V gave up 3 bases and J gave up 8 bases; unmatched junction bases: 9. The CDR3 sequence: CASSDADRDREAFF. CDR3 DNA: TGTGCCAGCAGTGACGCCGACCGGGACAGAGAAGCTTTCTTT.

The rearrangement joins TRBV5-4 to TRBJ2-1, with D perhaps TRBD2 (5 bases). Deletions cut 0 bases from V and 5 bases from J, with 18 bases between. The CDR3 has 17 residues. Germline loops: CDR1 SGHNT, CDR2 YYREEE (reference sequence). This chain's CDR3 is CASSLGVTLAPNNEQFF. In nucleotides, the CDR3 is TGTGCCAGCAGCTTGGGCGTAACTCTAGCTCCCAACAATGAGCAGTTCTTC.

This chain uses TRBV6-6 with TRBJ1-4; possible D gene TRBD1, 6 bases. Germline lookup yields CDR1 MNHNY and CDR2 SVGAGI (reference sequence). The V end lost 2 bases, the J end lost 8 bases, and 12 bases lay between the germline ends. There are 14 residues in the CDR3. The CDR3 DNA sequence: TGTGCCAGCAGTTACGAGGGGGAGGGAGAAAAACTGTTTTTT. The encoded protein is CASSYEGEGEKLFF.

The chain couples TRBV9 to TRBJ1-3; maybe TRBD1 (6 bases). The germline CDR1 and CDR2 sequences are SGDLS and YYNGEE. The CDR3 totals 14 residues. With 3 bases removed from V and 0 bases from J, the gap between germline ends came to 7 bases. CDR3 protein: CASSAQGSGNTIYF. The CDR3 DNA sequence: TGTGCCAGCAGCGCACAGGGCTCTGGAAACACCATATATTTT.

This clone was detected only once. This rearrangement joins TRBV6-5 to TRBJ1-2; no reliable D call. Germline V gene sequence: CDR1 MNHEY, CDR2 SVGAGI. V lost 4 bases, J lost 2 bases, and 8 bases lay in between. CDR3 length: 13 residues. The CDR3 region has the DNA TGTGCCAGCAGTTCCCCCGACAACTATGGCTACACCTTC. Its translation: CASSSPDNYGYTF.

This clone was found once. The J gene is TRBJ1-1, the V gene TRBV7-6; no reliable D call. V lost 1 base and J lost 4, with 10 bases in between. Germline V gives CDR1 SGHVS, CDR2 FNYEAQ. There are 14 residues in the CDR3. CDR3 coding DNA: TGTGCCAGCAGCTTAGAAGGTGAATCCACTGAAGCTTTCTTT. It encodes CASSLEGESTEAFF. Variable domain in full (rest from reference TRBV7-6 and TRBJ1-1): GAGVSQSPRYKVTKRGQDVALRCDPISGHVSLYWYRQALGQGPEFLTYFNYEAQQDKSGLPNDRFSAERPEGSISTLTIQRTEQRDSAMYRCASSLEGESTEAFFGQGTRLTVV.

This chain joins TRBV9 and TRBJ2-1, with D perhaps given as TRBD1 or TRBD2 (6 bases each). V lost 0 bases and J 4 bases, leaving 11 bases between the germline ends. The CDR3 sequence is 15 residues long. CDR1 SGDLS and CDR2 YYNGEE come from the germline V gene. CDR3 bases: TGTGCCAGCAGCGTAGGAGGGGGGCAGTACAATGAGCAGTTCTTC. It translates to CASSVGGGQYNEQFF.

The chain carries TRBV13 and TRBJ2-1; 14 bases are a match to TRBD2. The CDR3 has 15 amino acids. J was trimmed by 8 bases and V by 5 bases; bases with no gene match: 5. Germline CDR1 reads PRHDT; CDR2 reads FYEKMQ (reference sequence). In DNA form, the CDR3 reads TGTGCCAGCAGCCCGGGACTAGCGGGGGTCGATGAGCAGTTCTTC. Translation gives CASSPGLAGVDEQFF.

This chain connects TRBV29-1 to TRBJ2-7; possible D gene TRBD2, 7 bases. CDR3 size: 13 residues. With 4 bases removed from V and 4 bases from J, the gap between germline ends came to 14 bases. Germline V gives CDR1 SQVTM, CDR2 ANQGSEA. This chain's CDR3 is CSVVSGGPYEQYF. The CDR3 DNA reads TGCAGCGTTGTATCGGGGGGCCCATACGAGCAGTACTTC.

As regards this clone: A junction boundary mismatches the germline segment, possibly from a read error. This chain joins TRBV6-5 and TRBJ1-1, with TRBD1 identical over 7 bases. The CDR3 has 15 residues. From germline, CDR1 is MNHEY and CDR2 SVGAGI. The CDR3 sequence: CASIGTAFWRTEAFF. In DNA form, the CDR3 reads TGTGCGAGCATCGGGACAGCGTTTTGGAGGACTGAAGCTTTCTTT.

The V call is TRBV6-5, the J call TRBJ1-4; D is ambiguous. The V gene lost 0 bases and the J gene lost 10 bases, with 9 bases spanning the gap. Germline assignment: CDR1 MNHEY and CDR2 SVGAGI. The CDR3 extends over 13 amino acids. DNA of the CDR3: TGTGCCAGCAGTTACTCGAGAGTAGGAAAACTGTTTTTT. The encoded protein is CASSYSRVGKLFF.

The V gene is TRBV10-3, the J gene TRBJ1-5; TRBD1 matches 10 bases. Germline loops: CDR1 ENHRY, CDR2 SYGVKD. The length of the CDR3 is 17 residues. The J segment lost 3 bases and the V segment lost 3 bases, leaving 8 bases of the junction unmatched. CDR3 sequence: CAISDETGGPNNQPQHF. The CDR3 DNA reads as TGTGCCATCAGTGATGAGACAGGGGGCCCTAACAATCAGCCCCAGCATTTT.

The V gene is TRBV6-1, the J gene TRBJ2-1; D is possibly TRBD1 (6 bases). Deletions cut 4 bases from V and 4 bases from J, with 17 bases between. This CDR3 comprises 16 residues. Germline V gene lookup returns CDR1 MNHNS and CDR2 SASEGT. The CDR3 sequence: CASSALNRDHYNEQFF. DNA of the CDR3: TGTGCCAGCAGTGCACTGAACAGGGATCATTACAATGAGCAGTTCTTC.

This clone was observed a few times. The chain joins TRBV18 to TRBJ2-2, with 7 nucleotides matching TRBD2. This CDR3 is 17 amino acids long. V shed 3 bases and J 1 base; nucleotides not matched to a gene: 8. CDR1 is KGHSH, CDR2 LQKENI, per germline. The CDR3 DNA sequence: TGTGCCAGCTCACCCCGCGGGGGTGGGCTGAACACCGGGGAGCTGTTTTTT. Its translation is CASSPRGGGLNTGELFF. Supplemented by reference TRBV18 and TRBJ2-2, the full variable domain reads NAGVMQNPRHLVRRRGQEARLRCSPMKGHSHVYWYRQLPEEGLKFMVYLQKENIIDESGMPKERFSAEFPKEGPSILRIQQVVRGDSAAYFCASSPRGGGLNTGELFFGEGSRLTVL.